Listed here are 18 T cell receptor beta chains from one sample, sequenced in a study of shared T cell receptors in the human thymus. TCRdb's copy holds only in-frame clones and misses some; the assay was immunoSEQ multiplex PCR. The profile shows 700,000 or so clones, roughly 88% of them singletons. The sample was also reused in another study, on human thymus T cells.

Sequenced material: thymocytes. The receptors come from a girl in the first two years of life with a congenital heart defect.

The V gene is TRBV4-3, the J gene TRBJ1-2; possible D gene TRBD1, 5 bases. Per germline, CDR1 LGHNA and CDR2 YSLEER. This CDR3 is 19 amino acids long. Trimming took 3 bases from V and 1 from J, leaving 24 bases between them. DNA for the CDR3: TGCGCCAGCAGCCAGGAGGGCAGGGAGGGCCCCCTCGTTAACTATGGCTACACCTTC. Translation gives CASSQEGREGPLVNYGYTF.

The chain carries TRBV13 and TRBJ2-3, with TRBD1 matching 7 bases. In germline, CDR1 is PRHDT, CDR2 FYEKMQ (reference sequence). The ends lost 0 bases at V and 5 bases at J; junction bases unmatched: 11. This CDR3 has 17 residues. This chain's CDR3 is CASSLGRGRYPKDTQYF. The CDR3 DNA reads TGTGCCAGCAGCTTAGGCAGGGGGAGATACCCAAAAGATACGCAGTATTTT.

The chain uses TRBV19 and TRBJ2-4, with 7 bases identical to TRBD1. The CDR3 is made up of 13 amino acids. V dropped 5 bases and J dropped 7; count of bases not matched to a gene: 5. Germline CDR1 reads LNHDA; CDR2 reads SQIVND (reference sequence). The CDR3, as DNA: TGTGCCAGTAGTCCCGACAGGGAGAACATTCAGTACTTC. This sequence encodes CASSPDRENIQYF. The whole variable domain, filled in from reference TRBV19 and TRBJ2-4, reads DGGITQSPKYLFRKEGQNVTLSCEQNLNHDAMYWYRQDPGQGLRLIYYSQIVNDFQKGDIAEGYSVSREKKESFPLTVTSAQKNPTAFYLCASSPDRENIQYFGAGTRLSVL.

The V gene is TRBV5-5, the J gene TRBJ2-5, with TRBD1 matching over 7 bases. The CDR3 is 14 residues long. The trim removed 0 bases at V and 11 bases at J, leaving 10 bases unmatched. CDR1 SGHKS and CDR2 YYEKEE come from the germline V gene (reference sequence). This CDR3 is CASSLGTGIRVQYF. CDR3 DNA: TGTGCCAGCAGCTTGGGGACAGGAATAAGGGTGCAGTACTTC.

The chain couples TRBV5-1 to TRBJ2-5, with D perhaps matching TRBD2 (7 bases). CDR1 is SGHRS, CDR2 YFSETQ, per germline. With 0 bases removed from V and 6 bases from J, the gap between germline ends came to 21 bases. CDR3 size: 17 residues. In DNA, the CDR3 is TGCGCCAGCAGCTTGGGTCCTTACGCGGGGGCCTTGAAGACCCAGTACTTC. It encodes CASSLGPYAGALKTQYF.

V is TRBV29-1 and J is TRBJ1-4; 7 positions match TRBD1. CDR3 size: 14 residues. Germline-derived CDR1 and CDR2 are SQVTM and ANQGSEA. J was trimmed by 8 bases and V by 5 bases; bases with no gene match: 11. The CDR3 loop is CSVRTAGGDEKLFF. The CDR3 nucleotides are TGCAGCGTTCGGACGGCAGGGGGAGACGAAAAACTGTTTTTT.

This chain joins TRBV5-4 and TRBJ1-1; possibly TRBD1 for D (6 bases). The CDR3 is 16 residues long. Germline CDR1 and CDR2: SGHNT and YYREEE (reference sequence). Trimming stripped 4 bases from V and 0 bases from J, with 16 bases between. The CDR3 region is CASSPRGGNMNTEAFF. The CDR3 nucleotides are TGTGCCAGCAGCCCCCGGGGGGGCAACATGAACACTGAAGCTTTCTTT.

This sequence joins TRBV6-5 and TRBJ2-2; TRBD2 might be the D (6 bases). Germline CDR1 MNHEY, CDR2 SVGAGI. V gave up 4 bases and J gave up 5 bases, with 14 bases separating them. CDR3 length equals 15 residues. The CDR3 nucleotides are TGTGCCAGCAGTTCTACTCGCGGGACGACCGGGGAGCTGTTTTTT. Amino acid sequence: CASSSTRGTTGELFF.

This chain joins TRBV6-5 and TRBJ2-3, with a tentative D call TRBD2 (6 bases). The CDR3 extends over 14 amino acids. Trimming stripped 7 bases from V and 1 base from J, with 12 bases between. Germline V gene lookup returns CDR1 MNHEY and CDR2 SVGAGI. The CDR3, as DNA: TGTGCCAGCACCCCCGGGGGTCGCACAGATACGCAGTATTTT. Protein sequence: CASTPGGRTDTQYF.

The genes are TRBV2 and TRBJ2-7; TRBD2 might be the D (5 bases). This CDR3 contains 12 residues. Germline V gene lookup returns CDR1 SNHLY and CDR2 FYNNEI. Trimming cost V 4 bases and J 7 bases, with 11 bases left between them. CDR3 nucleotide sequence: TGTGCCAGCAGTGGGACTCCGTGGGAGCAGTACTTC. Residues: CASSGTPWEQYF.

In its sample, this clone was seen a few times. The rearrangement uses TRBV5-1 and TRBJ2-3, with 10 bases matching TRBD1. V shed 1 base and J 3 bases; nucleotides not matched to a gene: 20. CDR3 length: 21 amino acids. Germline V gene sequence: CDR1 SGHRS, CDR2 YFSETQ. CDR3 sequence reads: CASSLIFGDATGGLRTDTQYF. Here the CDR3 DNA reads TGCGCCAGCAGCTTGATATTTGGGGACGCGACAGGGGGCTTGAGGACAGATACGCAGTATTTT.

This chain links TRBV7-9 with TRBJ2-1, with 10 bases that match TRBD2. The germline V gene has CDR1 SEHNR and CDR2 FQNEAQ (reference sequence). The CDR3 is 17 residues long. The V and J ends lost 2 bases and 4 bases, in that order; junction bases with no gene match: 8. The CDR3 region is CASSLLSLAGGYNEQFF. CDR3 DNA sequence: TGTGCCAGCAGCTTACTGAGTTTAGCGGGGGGATACAATGAGCAGTTCTTC.

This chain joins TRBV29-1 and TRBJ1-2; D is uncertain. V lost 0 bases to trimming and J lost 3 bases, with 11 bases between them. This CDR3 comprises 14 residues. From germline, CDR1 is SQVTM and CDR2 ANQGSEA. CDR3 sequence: CSVEDSGTDYGYTF. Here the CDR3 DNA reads TGCAGCGTTGAAGATTCGGGTACCGACTATGGCTACACCTTC.

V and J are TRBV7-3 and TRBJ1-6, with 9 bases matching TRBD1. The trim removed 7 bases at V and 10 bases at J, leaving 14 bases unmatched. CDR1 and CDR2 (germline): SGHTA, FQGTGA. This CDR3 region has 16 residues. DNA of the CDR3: TGTGCCAGCAAGGACAGGGGACGCCTAAGGGGGTCACCCCTCCACTTT. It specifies CASKDRGRLRGSPLHF. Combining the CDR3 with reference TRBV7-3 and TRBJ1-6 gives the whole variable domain GAGVSQTPSNKVTEKGKYVELRCDPISGHTALYWYRQSLGQGPEFLIYFQGTGAADDSGLPNDRFFAVRPEGSVSTLKIQRTERGDSAVYLCASKDRGRLRGSPLHFGNGTRLTVT.

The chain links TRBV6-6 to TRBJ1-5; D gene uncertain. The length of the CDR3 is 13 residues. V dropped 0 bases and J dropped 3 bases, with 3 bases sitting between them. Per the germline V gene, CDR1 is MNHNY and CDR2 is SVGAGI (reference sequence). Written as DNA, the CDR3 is TGTGCCAGCAGTTACTCCCTCAATCAGCCCCAGCATTTT. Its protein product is CASSYSLNQPQHF.

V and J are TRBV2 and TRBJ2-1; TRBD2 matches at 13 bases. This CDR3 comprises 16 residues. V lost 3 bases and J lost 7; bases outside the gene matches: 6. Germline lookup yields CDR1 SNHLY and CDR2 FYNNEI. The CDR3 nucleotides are TGTGCCAGCAGTGAGACTAGCGGGGGGAGGTTAAATGAGCAGTTCTTC. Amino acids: CASSETSGGRLNEQFF.

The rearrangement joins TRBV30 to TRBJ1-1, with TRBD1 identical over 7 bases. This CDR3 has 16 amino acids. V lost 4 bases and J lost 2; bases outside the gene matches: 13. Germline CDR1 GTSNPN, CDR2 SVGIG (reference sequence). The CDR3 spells CAWKTGTHGQNTEAFF. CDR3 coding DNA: TGTGCCTGGAAGACAGGGACCCACGGCCAAAACACTGAAGCTTTCTTT.

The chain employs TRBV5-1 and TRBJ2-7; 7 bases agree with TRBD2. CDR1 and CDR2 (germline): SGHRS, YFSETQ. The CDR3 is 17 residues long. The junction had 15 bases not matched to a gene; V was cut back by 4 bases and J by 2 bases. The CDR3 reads CASSPRASGNQAYEQYF. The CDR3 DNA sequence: TGCGCCAGCAGCCCCCGGGCTAGCGGAAACCAGGCCTACGAGCAGTACTTC. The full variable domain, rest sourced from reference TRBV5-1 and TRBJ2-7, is KAGVTQTPRYLIKTRGQQVTLSCSPISGHRSVSWYQQTPGQGLQFLFEYFSETQRNKGNFPGRFSGRQFSNSRSEMNVSTLELGDSALYLCASSPRASGNQAYEQYFGPGTRLTVT.